This T cell receptor (beta chain) was recorded in a study of T cell repertoires in cytomegalovirus infection. The study's findings and limits: Cumulative public TCR beta family frequency identified carriers of CMV plus the relevant HLA.

This clonotype was seen many times. The antigen is undetermined. Via MiXCR, TCRdb re-called the reads, giving one row per CDR3 protein. The profile shows 200,000 to 300,000 distinct CDR3 sequences, about an eighth of them singletons. In germline, CDR1 is SGHVS, CDR2 FQNEAQ. The CDR3 extends over 17 amino acids. J lost 2 bases, V lost 1 base, and 4 bases had no gene match. Sequenced sample: PBMCs. V gene TRBV7-8 combines with J gene TRBJ2-1, with 11 bases aligning to TRBD2. This TCR came from a human donor in good health (CMV status not recorded). Some clones in this sample may be carry-over from other donors' samples. The CDR3 loop is CASSLVGTSGTYNEQFF. Written as DNA, the CDR3 is TGTGCCAGCAGCTTAGTAGGGACTAGCGGTACCTACAATGAGCAGTTCTTC.